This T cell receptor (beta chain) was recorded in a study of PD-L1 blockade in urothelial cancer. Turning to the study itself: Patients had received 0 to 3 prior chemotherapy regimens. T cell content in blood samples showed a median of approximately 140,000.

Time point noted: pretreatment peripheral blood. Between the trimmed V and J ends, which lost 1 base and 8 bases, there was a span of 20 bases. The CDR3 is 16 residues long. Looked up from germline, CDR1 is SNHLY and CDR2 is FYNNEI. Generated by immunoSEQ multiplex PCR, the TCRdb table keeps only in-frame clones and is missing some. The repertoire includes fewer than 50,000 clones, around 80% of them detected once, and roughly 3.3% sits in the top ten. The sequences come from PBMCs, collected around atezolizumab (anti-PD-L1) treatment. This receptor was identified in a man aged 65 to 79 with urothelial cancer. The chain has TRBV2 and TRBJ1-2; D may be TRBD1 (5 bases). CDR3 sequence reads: CASSEVGTGQGNGYTF. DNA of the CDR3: TGTGCCAGCAGTGAAGTCGGTACCGGGCAGGGTAACGGCTACACCTTC.